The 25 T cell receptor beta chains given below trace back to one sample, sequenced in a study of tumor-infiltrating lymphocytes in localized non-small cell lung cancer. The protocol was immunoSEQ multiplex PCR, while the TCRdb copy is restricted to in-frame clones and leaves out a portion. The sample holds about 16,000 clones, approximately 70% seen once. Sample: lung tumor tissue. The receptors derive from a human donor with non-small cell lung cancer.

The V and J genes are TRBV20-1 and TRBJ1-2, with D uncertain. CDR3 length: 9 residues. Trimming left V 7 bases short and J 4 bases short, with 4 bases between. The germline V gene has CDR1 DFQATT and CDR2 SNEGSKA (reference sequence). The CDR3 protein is CSGSYGYTF. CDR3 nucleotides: TGCAGTGGTAGCTATGGCTACACCTTC.

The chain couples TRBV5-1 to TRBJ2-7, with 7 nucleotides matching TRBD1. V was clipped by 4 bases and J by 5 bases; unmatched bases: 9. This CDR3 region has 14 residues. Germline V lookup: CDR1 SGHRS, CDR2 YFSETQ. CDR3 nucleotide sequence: TGCGCCAGCAGCGCCCAGGGGGTTATCGACGAGCAGTACTTC. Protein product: CASSAQGVIDEQYF.

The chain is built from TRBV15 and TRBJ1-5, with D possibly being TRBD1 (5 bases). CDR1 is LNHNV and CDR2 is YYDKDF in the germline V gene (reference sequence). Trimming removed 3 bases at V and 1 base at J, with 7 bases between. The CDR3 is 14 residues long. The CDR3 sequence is CATSSDSSNQPQHF. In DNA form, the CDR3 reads TGTGCCACCAGCAGCGACAGCAGCAATCAGCCCCAGCATTTT.

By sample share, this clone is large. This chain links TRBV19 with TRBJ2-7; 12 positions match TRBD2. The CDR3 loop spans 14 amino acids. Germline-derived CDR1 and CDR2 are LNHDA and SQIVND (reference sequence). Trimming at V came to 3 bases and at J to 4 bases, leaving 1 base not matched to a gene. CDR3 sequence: CASSMTSGSYEQYF. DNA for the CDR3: TGTGCCAGTAGTATGACTAGCGGGAGTTACGAGCAGTACTTC.

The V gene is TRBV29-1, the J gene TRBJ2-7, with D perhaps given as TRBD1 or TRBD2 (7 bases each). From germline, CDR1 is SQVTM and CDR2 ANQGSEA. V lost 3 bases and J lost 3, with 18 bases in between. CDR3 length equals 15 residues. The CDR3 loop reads CSVDRNRGGLYEQYF. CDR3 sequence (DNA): TGCAGCGTTGACCGAAACAGGGGAGGGCTCTACGAGCAGTACTTC.

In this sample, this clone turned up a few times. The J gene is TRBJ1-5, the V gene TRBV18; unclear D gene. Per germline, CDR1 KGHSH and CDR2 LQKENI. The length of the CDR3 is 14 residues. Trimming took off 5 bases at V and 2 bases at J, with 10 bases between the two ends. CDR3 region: CASSNQLGNQPQHF. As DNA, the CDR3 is TGTGCCAGCTCAAACCAGCTTGGCAATCAGCCCCAGCATTTT.

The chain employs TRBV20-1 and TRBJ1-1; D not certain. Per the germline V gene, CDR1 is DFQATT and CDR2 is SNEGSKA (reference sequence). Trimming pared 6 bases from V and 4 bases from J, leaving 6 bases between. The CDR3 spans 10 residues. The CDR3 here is CSAYTTEAFF. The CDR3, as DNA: TGCAGTGCCTACACCACTGAAGCTTTCTTT.

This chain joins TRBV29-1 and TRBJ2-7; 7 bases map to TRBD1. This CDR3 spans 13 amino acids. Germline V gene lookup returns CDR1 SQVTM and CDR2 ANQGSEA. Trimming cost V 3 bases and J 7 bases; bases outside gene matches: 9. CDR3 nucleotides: TGCAGCGTTGACGGCCAGGGGGTAAGGGAGCAGTACTTC. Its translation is CSVDGQGVREQYF.

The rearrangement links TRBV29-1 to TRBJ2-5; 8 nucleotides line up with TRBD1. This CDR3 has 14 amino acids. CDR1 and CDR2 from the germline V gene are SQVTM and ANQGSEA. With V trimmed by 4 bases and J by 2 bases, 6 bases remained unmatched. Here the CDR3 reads CSVGLRGPQETQYF. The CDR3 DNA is TGCAGCGTTGGACTCAGGGGGCCACAAGAGACCCAGTACTTC.

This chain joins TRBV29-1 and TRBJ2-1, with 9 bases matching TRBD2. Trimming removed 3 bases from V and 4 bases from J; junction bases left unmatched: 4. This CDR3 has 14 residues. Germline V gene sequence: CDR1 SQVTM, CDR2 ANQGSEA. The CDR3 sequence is CSVDPSGVYNEQFF. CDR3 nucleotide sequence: TGCAGCGTTGACCCTAGCGGGGTGTACAATGAGCAGTTCTTC.

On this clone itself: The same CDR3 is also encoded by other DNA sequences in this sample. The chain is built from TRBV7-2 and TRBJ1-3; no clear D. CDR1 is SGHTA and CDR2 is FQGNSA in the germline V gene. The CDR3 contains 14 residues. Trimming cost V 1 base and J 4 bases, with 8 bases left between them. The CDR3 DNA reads TGTGCCAGCAGCTTAGGTCCATCAGGAAACACCATATATTTT. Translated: CASSLGPSGNTIYF.

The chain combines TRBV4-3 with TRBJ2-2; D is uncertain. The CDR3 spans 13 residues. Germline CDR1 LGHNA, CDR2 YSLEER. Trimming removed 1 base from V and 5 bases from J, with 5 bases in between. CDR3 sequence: CASSQVLTGELFF. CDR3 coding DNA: TGCGCCAGCAGCCAAGTCCTAACCGGGGAGCTGTTTTTT.

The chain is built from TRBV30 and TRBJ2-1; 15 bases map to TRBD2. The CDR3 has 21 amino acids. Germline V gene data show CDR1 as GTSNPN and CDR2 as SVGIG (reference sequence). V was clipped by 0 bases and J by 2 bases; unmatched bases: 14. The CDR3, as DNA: TGTGCCTGGAGTGTTCTCGCTCCGGGACTAGCGGGAGGTAAGCCCTACAATGAGCAGTTCTTC. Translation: CAWSVLAPGLAGGKPYNEQFF.

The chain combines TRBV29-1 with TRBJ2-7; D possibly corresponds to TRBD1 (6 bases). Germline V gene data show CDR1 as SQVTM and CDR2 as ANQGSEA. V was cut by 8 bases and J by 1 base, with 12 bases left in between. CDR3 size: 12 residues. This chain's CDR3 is CSLKTGSYEQYF. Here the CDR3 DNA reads TGCAGCTTAAAGACAGGTTCCTACGAGCAGTACTTC.

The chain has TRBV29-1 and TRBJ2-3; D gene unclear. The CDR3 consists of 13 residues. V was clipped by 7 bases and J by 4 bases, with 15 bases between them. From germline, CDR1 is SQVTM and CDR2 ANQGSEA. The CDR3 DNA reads TGCAGCGCGAGTTTCGGCGGTCCAGATACGCAGTATTTT. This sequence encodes CSASFGGPDTQYF.

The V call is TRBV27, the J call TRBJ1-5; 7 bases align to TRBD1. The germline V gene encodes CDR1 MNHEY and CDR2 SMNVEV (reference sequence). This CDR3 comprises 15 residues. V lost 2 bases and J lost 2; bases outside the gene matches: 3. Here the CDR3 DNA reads TGTGCCAGCAGTTTACGTCAGGGGGGCAATCAGCCCCAGCATTTT. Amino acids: CASSLRQGGNQPQHF.

The CDR3 region has the DNA TGTGCCGCTGGGGGCGGGGCTATGAACACTGAAGCTTTCTTT. Protein product: CAAGGGAMNTEAFF. The J gene is TRBJ1-1, the V gene TRBV28; D is possibly TRBD1 (6 bases). This CDR3 region has 14 residues. V was clipped by 11 bases and J by 0 bases, with 16 bases between them. Per the germline V gene, CDR1 is MDHEN and CDR2 is SYDVKM. The whole variable domain, remainder taken from reference TRBV28 and TRBJ1-1, is DVKVTQSSRYLVKRTGEKVFLECVQDMDHENMFWYRQDPGLGLRLIYFSYDVKMKEKGDIPEGYSVSREKKERFSLILESASTNQTSMYLCAAGGGAMNTEAFFGQGTRLTVV.

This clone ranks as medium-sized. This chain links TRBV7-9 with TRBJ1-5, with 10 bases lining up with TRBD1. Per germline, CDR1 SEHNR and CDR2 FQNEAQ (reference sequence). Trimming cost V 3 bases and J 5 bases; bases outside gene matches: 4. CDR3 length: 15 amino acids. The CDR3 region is CASSLGQGQDQPQHF. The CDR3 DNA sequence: TGTGCCAGCAGCTTGGGACAGGGGCAGGATCAGCCCCAGCATTTT.

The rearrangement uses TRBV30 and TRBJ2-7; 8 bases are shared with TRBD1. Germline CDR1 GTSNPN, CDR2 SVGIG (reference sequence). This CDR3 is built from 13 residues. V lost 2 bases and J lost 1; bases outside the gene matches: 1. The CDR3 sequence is CAWSTGGSYEQYF. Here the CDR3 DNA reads TGTGCCTGGAGTACAGGGGGATCCTACGAGCAGTACTTC.

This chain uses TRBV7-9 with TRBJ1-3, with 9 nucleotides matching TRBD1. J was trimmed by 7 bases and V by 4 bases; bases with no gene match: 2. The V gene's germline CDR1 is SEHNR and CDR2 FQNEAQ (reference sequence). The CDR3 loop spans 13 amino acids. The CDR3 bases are TGTGCCAGCAGCTCAGGGACAGGGAACACCATATATTTT. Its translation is CASSSGTGNTIYF.

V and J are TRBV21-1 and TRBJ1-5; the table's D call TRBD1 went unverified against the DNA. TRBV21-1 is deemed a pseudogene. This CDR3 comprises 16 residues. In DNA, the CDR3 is TGTGCCAGCAGCAAACCGCCCGACAGGGTAAATCAGCCCCAGCATTTT. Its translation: CASSKPPDRVNQPQHF.

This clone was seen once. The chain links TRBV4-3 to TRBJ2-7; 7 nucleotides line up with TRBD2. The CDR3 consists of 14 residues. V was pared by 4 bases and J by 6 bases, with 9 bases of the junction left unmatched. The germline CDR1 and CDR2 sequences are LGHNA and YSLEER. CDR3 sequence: CASSLYRGVSEQYF. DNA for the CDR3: TGCGCCAGCAGCCTTTACCGGGGGGTCTCCGAGCAGTACTTC.

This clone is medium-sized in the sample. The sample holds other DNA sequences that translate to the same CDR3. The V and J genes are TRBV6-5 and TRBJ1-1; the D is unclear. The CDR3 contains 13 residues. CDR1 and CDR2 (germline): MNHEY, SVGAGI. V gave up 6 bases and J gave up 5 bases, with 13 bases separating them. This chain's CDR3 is CASSSTVNTEAFF. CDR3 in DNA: TGTGCCAGCAGCAGTACAGTTAATACTGAAGCTTTCTTT.

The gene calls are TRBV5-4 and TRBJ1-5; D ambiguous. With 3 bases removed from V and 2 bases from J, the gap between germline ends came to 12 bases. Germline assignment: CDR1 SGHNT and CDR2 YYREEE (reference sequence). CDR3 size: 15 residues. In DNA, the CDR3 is TGTGCCAGCAGCTCCGGGTGGGATGGCAATCAGCCCCAGCATTTT. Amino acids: CASSSGWDGNQPQHF.

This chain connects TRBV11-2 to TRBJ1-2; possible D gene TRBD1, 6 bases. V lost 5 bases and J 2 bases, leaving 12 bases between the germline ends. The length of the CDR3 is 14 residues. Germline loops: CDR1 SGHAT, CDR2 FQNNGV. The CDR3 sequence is CASSPSTGNYGYTF. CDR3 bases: TGTGCCAGCAGCCCTTCAACAGGGAACTATGGCTACACCTTC.